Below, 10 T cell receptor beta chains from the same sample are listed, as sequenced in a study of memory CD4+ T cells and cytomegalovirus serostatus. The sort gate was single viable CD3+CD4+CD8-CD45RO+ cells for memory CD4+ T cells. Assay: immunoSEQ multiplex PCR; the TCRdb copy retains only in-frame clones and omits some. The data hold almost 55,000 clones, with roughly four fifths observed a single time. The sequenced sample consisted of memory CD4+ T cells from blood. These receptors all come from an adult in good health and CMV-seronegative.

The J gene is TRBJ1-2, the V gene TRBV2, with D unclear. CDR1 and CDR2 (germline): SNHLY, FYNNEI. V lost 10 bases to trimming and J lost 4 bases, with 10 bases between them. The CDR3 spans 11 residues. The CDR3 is CAILDSYGYTF. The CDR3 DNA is TGTGCCATTCTGGATTCCTATGGCTACACCTTC.

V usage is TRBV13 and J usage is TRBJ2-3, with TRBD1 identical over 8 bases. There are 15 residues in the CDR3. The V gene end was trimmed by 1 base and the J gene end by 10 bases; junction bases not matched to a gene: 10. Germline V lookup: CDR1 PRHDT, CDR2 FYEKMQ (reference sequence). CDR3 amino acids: CASSLVPPQGAAQYF. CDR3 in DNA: TGTGCCAGCAGCTTAGTCCCTCCCCAGGGGGCGGCGCAGTATTTT.

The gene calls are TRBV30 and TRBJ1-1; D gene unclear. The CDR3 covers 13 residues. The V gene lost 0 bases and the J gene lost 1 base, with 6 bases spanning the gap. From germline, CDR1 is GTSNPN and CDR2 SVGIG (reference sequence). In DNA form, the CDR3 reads TGTGCCTGGAGTGTTTGGCCGAACACTGAAGCTTTCTTT. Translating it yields CAWSVWPNTEAFF.

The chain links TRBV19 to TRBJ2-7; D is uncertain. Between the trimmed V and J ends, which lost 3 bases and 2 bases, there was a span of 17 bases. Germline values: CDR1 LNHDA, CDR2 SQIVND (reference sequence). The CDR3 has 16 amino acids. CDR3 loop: CASSIEFTIKTYEQYF. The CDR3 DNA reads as TGTGCCAGTAGTATTGAGTTCACAATCAAAACCTACGAGCAGTACTTC.

The CDR3 bases are TGTGCCAGCAGCTTAAGGTTAACAGCAACTAACTATGGCTACACCTTC. It encodes CASSLRLTATNYGYTF. The chain employs TRBV7-2 and TRBJ1-2; no reliable D call. The V end was cut by 2 bases, the J end by 0 bases, with 13 bases between. CDR1 is SGHTA and CDR2 is FQGNSA in the germline V gene. This CDR3 region has 16 residues.

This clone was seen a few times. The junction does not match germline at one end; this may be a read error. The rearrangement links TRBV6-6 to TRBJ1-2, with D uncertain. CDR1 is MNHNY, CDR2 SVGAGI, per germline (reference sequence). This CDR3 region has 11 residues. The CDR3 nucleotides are TGTGCCAGCAGTTATGGCGGAATCGTCCGCTTC. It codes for CASSYGGIVRF.

CDR3 nucleotide sequence: TGTGCCAGCAGCGTTTCATCACTGGGCTACGAGCAGTACTTC. Amino acid sequence: CASSVSSLGYEQYF. The chain employs TRBV9 and TRBJ2-7; unclear D gene. V was clipped by 2 bases and J by 3 bases, with 12 bases between them. Per the germline V gene, CDR1 is SGDLS and CDR2 is YYNGEE. The CDR3 runs to 14 residues.

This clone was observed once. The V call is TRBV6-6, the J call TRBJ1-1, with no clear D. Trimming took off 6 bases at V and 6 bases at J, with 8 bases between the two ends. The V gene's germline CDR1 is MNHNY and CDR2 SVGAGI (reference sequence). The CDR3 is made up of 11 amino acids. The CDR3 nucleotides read TGTGCCAGCAGAGGACCAGCTGAAGCTTTCTTT. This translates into CASRGPAEAFF.

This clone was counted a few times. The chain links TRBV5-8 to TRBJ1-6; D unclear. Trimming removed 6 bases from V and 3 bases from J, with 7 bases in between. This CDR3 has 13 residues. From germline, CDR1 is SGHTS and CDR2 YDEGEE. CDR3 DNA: TGTGCCAGCAAAGGATTCTATAATTCACCCCTCCACTTT. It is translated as CASKGFYNSPLHF.

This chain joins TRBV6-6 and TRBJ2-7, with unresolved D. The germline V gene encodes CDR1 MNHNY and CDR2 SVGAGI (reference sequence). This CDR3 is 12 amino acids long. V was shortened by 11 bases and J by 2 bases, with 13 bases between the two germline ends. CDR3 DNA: TGTGCCGGAGCATACAGCCCCTACGAGCAGTACTTC. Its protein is CAGAYSPYEQYF.